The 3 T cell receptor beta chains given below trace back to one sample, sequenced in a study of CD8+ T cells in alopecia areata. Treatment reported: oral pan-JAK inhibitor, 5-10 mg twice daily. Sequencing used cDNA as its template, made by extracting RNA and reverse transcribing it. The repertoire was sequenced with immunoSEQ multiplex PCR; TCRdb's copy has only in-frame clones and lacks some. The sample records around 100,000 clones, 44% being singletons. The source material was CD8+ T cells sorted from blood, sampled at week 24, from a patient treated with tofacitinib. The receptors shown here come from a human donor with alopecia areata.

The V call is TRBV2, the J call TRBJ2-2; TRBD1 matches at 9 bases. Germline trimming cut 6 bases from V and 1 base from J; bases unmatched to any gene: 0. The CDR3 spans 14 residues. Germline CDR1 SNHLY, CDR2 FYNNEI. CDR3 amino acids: CASRDRGNTGELFF. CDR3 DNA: TGTGCCAGCAGGGACAGGGGGAACACCGGGGAGCTGTTTTTT.

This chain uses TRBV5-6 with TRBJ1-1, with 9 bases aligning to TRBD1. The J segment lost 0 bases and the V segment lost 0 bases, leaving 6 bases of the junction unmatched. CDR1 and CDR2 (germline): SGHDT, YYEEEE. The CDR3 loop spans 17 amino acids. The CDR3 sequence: CASSLAGTGIMNTEAFF. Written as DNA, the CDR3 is TGTGCCAGCAGCTTGGCCGGGACAGGGATAATGAACACTGAAGCTTTCTTT.

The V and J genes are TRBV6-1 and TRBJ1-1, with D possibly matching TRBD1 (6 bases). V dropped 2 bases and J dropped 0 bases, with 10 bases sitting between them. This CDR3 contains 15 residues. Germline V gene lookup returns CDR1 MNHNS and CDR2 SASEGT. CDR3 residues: CASSESRGVNTEAFF. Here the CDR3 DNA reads TGTGCCAGCAGTGAATCCAGGGGCGTGAACACTGAAGCTTTCTTT.